This T cell receptor beta chain was profiled in a study of cytomegalovirus exposure and HLA in healthy donors. Study summary: Of roughly 360 genotyped donors, about 80% grouped in the Caucasian-associated ancestry cluster. Study-wide results and caveats: Excluded were some V segments that proved indistinguishable, including TRBV6-2 and TRBV6-3. In all likelihood, a cluster of highly shared sequence variants was a sequencing artifact. Being productive about 87% or about 30% of the time was typical of most TCR beta V segments in an earlier analysis.

60 Vbeta and 13 Jbeta primers were used in PCR. Data came from immunoSEQ multiplex PCR; TCRdb stores just in-frame clones and leaves some out. Among approximately 160,000 clones, around 78% were seen once, and the ten largest hold approximately 3.4%. This clone was seen a single time. Its antigen is unknown. There are 17 residues in the CDR3. Looked up from germline, CDR1 is SGHTA and CDR2 is FQGNSA. V was trimmed by 5 bases and J by 4 bases, leaving 20 bases between them. This rearrangement joins TRBV7-2 to TRBJ2-2; a possible D gene is TRBD2 (6 bases). Sequenced input: PBMCs. This clonotype originated in a woman in her forties or fifties in good health and CMV-seropositive. The CDR3 region has the DNA TGTGCCAGCAGCCCTTCTCCGGCGGGGCGAAGCACCGGGGAGCTGTTTTTT. This encodes CASSPSPAGRSTGELFF.